This T cell receptor beta chain was sequenced for a study of regulatory T cells in long-lasting Graves disease. Time point here: persistent/refractory GD, antithyroid drugs over 5 years with positive TRAb. PBMC RNA was the source of the TCR library. The CDR3 extends over 14 amino acids. Trimming cost V 2 bases and J 4 bases, with 11 bases left between them. The V gene's germline CDR1 is LGHDT and CDR2 YNNKEL (reference sequence). This clonotype was recorded at least ten times. Construction of the TCR beta libraries employed iRepertoire HTBI primers in conjunction with Arm-PCR of CDR3 regions. From the multiplex PCR reads, TCRdb called clonotypes with MiXCR, one entry per CDR3 protein. Altogether under 350,000 distinct CDR3 sequences are present, more than 20% being singletons, with the ten largest covering approximately 60%.

The sample consisted of peripheral blood mononuclear cells (PBMCs), taken when the disease was refractory, from a patient treated with antithyroid drugs. The TCR comes from a female donor with Graves disease. V usage is TRBV3-1 and J usage is TRBJ1-2, with no clear D. DNA for the CDR3: TGTGCCAGCAGCCAAATGGACCTGGGCTATGGCTACACCTTC. It translates to CASSQMDLGYGYTF.